A single sample gave rise to the 11 T cell receptor beta chains below, sequenced in a study of preoperative IRX-2 immunotherapy in early breast cancer. Repertoires were generated with immunoSEQ multiplex PCR, while TCRdb's copy carries only in-frame clones and drops some. The sample consists of tens of thousands of clones, approximately 95% of them appearing once. Treatment: preoperative locoregional IRX-2 cytokine immunotherapy. Here the sequenced sample was tumor tissue, taken after IRX-2 immunotherapy. The receptors here all came from a human donor with breast cancer.

This chain links TRBV25-1 with TRBJ1-2, with unresolved D. The germline CDR1 and CDR2 sequences are MGHDK and SYGVNS. The CDR3 covers 15 residues. V lost 5 bases and J 2 bases, leaving 15 bases between the germline ends. CDR3 nucleotide sequence: TGTGCCAGCAGTCCCTGGGGTTTGTTAAACTATGGCTACACCTTC. Its translation is CASSPWGLLNYGYTF.

This chain links TRBV10-2 with TRBJ2-1; D is undetermined. The germline V gene has CDR1 WSHSY and CDR2 SAAADI. V dropped 8 bases and J dropped 2 bases, with 4 bases sitting between them. The length of the CDR3 is 11 residues. The CDR3 is CASLAYNEQFF. The CDR3 coding sequence is TGCGCCAGCTTAGCCTACAATGAGCAGTTCTTC.

The V call is TRBV30, the J call TRBJ1-1; 10 bases fit TRBD1. CDR3 length equals 20 residues. Germline values: CDR1 GTSNPN, CDR2 SVGIG (reference sequence). Germline trimming cut 0 bases from V and 1 base from J; bases unmatched to any gene: 17. CDR3 DNA sequence: TGTGCCTGGAGTGTACAGAGGTCGACAGGGGGCAAATCGGCGAACACTGAAGCTTTCTTT. Translating gives CAWSVQRSTGGKSANTEAFF. The whole variable domain, remainder taken from reference TRBV30 and TRBJ1-1, is SQTIHQWPATLVQPVGSPLSLECTVEGTSNPNLYWYRQAAGRGLQLLFYSVGIGQISSEVPQNLSASRPQDRQFILSSKKLLLSDSGFYLCAWSVQRSTGGKSANTEAFFGQGTRLTVV.

The gene calls are TRBV18 and TRBJ2-7; D remains ambiguous. The CDR3 contains 13 residues. Trimming removed 0 bases at V and 3 bases at J, with 6 bases between. The V gene's germline CDR1 is KGHSH and CDR2 LQKENI. As DNA, the CDR3 is TGTGCCAGCTCACCACCGGGTAGCTACGAGCAGTACTTC. This codes for CASSPPGSYEQYF.

J is TRBJ1-1 and V is TRBV6-5; no reliable D call. V lost 0 bases and J lost 3, with 11 bases in between. Per the germline V gene, CDR1 is MNHEY and CDR2 is SVGAGI. The CDR3 spans 15 residues. The DNA of the CDR3 is TGTGCCAGCAGTTACTCGTTTGGGTCTTACACTGAAGCTTTCTTT. Translation gives CASSYSFGSYTEAFF.

V and J are TRBV6-4 and TRBJ2-2, with D hard to call. V lost 3 bases to trimming and J lost 1 base, with 6 bases between them. Germline V lookup: CDR1 MRHNA, CDR2 SNTAGT. The CDR3 totals 14 residues. CDR3 sequence (DNA): TGTGCCAGCAGTGAAGGCAGGAACACCGGGGAGCTGTTTTTT. This sequence encodes CASSEGRNTGELFF.

The rearrangement uses TRBV9 and TRBJ2-1; D is ambiguous. V was clipped by 0 bases and J by 3 bases, with 13 bases between them. This CDR3 is 16 amino acids long. CDR1 is SGDLS and CDR2 is YYNGEE in the germline V gene. CDR3 nucleotide sequence: TGTGCCAGCAGCGTAGTTCCGGAAGGTCTCTACAATGAGCAGTTCTTC. This codes for CASSVVPEGLYNEQFF.

This chain links TRBV6-5 with TRBJ1-2, with 12 bases identical to TRBD1. This CDR3 comprises 14 residues. Germline-derived CDR1 and CDR2 are MNHEY and SVGAGI. The J segment lost 5 bases and the V segment lost 7 bases, leaving 5 bases of the junction unmatched. The CDR3: CASTRDRGLYGYTF. The CDR3 bases are TGTGCCAGCACCCGGGACAGGGGGCTTTATGGCTACACCTTC.

This clone was seen just once. The V call is TRBV5-1, the J call TRBJ2-6, with D hard to call. The CDR3 covers 14 residues. Germline assignment: CDR1 SGHRS and CDR2 YFSETQ. The V gene lost 6 bases and the J gene lost 0 bases, with 7 bases spanning the gap. CDR3 coding DNA: TGCGCCAGCACCCCAATCTCTGGGGCCAACGTCCTGACTTTC. This translates into CASTPISGANVLTF.

V usage is TRBV2 and J usage is TRBJ2-3, with 8 bases that match TRBD1. Unmatched junction bases numbered 2, after V lost 5 bases and J lost 1 base. The CDR3 consists of 14 residues. Germline V CDR1 and CDR2: SNHLY, FYNNEI. CDR3 nucleotide sequence: TGTGCCAGCAGTACGACAGGGGGCACAGATACGCAGTATTTT. This translates into CASSTTGGTDTQYF.

CDR3 DNA sequence: TGCGCCAGCAGCACAGGGAACACTGAAGCTTTCTTT. This codes for CASSTGNTEAFF. The chain has TRBV5-1 and TRBJ1-1, with a tentative D call TRBD1 (5 bases). Trimming cost V 4 bases and J 1 base, with 5 bases left between them. Germline V gene lookup returns CDR1 SGHRS and CDR2 YFSETQ. This CDR3 contains 12 residues.